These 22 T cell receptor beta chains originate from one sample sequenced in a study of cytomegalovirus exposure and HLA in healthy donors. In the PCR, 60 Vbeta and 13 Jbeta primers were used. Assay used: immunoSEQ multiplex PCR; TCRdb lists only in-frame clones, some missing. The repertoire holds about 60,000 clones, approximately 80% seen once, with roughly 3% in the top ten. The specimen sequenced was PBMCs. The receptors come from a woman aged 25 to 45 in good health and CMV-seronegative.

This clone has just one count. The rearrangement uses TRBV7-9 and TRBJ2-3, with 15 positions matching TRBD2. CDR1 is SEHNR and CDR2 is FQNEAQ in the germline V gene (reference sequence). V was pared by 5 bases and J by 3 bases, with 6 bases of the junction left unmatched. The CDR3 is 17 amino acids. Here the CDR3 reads CASSAGLAGGRTDTQYF. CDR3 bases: TGTGCCAGCAGCGCCGGACTAGCGGGGGGGCGGACAGATACGCAGTATTTT.

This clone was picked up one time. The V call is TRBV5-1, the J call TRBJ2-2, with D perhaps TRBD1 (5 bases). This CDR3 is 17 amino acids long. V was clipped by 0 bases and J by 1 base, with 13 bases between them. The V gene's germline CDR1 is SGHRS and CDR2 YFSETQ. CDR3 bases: TGCGCCAGCAGCTTGGGCATACAGCAGGGGAACACCGGGGAGCTGTTTTTT. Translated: CASSLGIQQGNTGELFF.

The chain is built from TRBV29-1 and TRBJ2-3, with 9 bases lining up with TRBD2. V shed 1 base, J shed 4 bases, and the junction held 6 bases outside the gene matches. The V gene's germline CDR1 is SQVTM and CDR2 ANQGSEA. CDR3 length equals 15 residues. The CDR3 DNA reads TGCAGCGTTGAAGTTGAAGCGGGAGGCCCAGATACGCAGTATTTT. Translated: CSVEVEAGGPDTQYF.

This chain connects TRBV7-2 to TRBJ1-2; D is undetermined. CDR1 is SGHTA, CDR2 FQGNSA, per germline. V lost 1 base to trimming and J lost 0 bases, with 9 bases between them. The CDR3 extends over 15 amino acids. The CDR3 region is CASSLEPGTNYGYTF. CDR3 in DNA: TGTGCCAGCAGCTTAGAGCCCGGGACTAACTATGGCTACACCTTC.

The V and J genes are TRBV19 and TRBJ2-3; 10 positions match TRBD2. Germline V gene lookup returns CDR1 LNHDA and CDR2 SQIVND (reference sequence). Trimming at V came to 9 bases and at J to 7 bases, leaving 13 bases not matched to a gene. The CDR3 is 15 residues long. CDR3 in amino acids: CASNQLAGDPHTQYF. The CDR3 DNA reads TGTGCCAGCAACCAGCTAGCGGGAGATCCACATACGCAGTATTTT.

The CDR3 loop is CASSQDGGGMSTDTQYF. The CDR3 DNA reads TGCGCCAGCAGCCAAGACGGGGGGGGCATGAGCACAGATACGCAGTATTTT. V is TRBV4-1 and J is TRBJ2-3; 8 bases fit TRBD2. CDR1 MGHRA and CDR2 YSYEKL come from the germline V gene. The CDR3 runs 17 residues. The J segment lost 0 bases and the V segment lost 0 bases, leaving 5 bases of the junction unmatched.

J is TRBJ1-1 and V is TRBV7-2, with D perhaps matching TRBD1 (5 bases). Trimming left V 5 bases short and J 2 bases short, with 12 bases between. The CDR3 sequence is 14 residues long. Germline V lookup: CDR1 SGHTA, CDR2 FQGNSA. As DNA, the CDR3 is TGTGCCAGCAGCGCTCTTACAGGAAACACTGAAGCTTTCTTT. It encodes CASSALTGNTEAFF.

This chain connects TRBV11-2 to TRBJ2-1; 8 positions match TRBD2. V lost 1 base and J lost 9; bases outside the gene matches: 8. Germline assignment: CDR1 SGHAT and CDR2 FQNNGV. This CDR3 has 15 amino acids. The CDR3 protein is CASSLGSGSYGEQFF. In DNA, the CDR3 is TGTGCCAGCAGCTTAGGCAGCGGGAGTTACGGTGAGCAGTTCTTC.

CDR3 nucleotide sequence: TGTGCCAGTACCGGAGTCGTCAACTATGGCTACACCTTC. It yields the protein CASTGVVNYGYTF. The V call is TRBV19, the J call TRBJ1-2; D gene ambiguous. The CDR3 is made up of 13 amino acids. Trimming removed 7 bases from V and 2 bases from J, with 11 bases in between. CDR1 and CDR2 (germline): LNHDA, SQIVND (reference sequence).

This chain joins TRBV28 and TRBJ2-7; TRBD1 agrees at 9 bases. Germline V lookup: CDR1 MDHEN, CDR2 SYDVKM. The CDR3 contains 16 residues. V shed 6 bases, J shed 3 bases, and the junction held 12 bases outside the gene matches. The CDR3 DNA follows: TGTGCCAGCAGCTCCCCTCTAACAGGGGGCCTCTACGAGCAGTACTTC. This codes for CASSSPLTGGLYEQYF.

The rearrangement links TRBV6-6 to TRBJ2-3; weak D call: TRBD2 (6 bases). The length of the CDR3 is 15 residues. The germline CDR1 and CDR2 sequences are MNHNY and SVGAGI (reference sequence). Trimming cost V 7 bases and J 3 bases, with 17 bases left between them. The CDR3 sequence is CASTLRDSKTDTQYF. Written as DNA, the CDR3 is TGTGCCAGCACCTTACGGGACTCTAAAACAGATACGCAGTATTTT.

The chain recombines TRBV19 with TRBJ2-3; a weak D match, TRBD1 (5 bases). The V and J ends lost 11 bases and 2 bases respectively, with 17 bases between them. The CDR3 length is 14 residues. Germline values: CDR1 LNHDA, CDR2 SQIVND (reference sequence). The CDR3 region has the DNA TGTGCCTCCGAAGACAGTTTTAACACAGATACGCAGTATTTT. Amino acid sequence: CASEDSFNTDTQYF.

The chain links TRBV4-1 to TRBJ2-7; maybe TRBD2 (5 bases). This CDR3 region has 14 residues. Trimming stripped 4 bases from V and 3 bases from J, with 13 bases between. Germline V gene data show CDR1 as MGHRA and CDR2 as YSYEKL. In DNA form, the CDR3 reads TGCGCCAGCAGCCCGGGGTGGGGAAGCTACGAGCAGTACTTC. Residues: CASSPGWGSYEQYF.

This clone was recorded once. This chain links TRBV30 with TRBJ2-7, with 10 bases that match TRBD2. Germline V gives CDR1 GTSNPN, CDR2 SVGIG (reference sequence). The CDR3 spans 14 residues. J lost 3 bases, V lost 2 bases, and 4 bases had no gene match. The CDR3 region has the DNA TGTGCCTGGAGTTTAGCGGGGGGTCGCTACGAGCAGTACTTC. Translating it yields CAWSLAGGRYEQYF.

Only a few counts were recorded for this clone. CDR3 sequence reads: CAISENSPTNTGELFF. Written as DNA, the CDR3 is TGTGCCATCAGTGAGAACAGCCCAACGAACACCGGGGAGCTGTTTTTT. The V and J genes are TRBV10-3 and TRBJ2-2; D unclear. Per the germline V gene, CDR1 is ENHRY and CDR2 is SYGVKD. The CDR3 runs to 16 residues. The ends were cut back, 2 bases at V and 0 bases at J, with 10 bases in the middle.

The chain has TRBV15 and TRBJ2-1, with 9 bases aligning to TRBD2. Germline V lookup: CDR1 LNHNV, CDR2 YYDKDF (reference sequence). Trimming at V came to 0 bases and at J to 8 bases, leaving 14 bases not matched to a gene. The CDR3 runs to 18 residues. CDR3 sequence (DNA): TGTGCCACCAGCAGAGATCGAATGGGGCTAGCGGGGAGGGATGAGCAGTTCTTC. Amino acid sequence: CATSRDRMGLAGRDEQFF.

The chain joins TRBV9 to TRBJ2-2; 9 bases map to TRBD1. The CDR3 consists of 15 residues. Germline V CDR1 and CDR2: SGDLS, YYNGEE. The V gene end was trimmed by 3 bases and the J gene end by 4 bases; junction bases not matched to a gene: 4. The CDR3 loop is CASSARDRVTGELFF. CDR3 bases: TGTGCCAGCAGCGCCAGGGACAGGGTCACCGGGGAGCTGTTTTTT.

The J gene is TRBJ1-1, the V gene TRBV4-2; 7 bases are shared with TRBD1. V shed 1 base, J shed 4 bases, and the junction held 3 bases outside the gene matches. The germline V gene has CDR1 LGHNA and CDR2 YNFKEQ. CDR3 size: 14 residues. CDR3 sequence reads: CASSQATGFTEAFF. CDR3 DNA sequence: TGTGCCAGCAGCCAAGCGACAGGGTTCACTGAAGCTTTCTTT.

The CDR3 here is CASSYSSGSGRGYTF. DNA for the CDR3: TGTGCCAGCAGTTACTCCTCGGGGTCCGGGCGAGGCTACACCTTC. The chain links TRBV6-5 to TRBJ1-2; no definite D call. Germline CDR1 is MNHEY and CDR2 is SVGAGI. The CDR3 has 15 amino acids. Trimming took off 0 bases at V and 8 bases at J, with 16 bases between the two ends.

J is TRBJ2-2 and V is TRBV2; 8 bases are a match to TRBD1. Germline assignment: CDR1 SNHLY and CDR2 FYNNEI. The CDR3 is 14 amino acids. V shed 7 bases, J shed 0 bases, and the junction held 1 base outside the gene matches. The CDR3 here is CASKGQANTGELFF. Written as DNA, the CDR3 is TGTGCCAGCAAGGGACAGGCGAACACCGGGGAGCTGTTTTTT.

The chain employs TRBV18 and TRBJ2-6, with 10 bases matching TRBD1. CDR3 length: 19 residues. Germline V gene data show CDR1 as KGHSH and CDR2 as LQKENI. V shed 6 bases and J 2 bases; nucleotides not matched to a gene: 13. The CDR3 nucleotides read TGTGCCAGCTCCTCCTACCGGGGACAGGGGAATACTGGGGCCAACGTCCTGACTTTC. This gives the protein CASSSYRGQGNTGANVLTF.

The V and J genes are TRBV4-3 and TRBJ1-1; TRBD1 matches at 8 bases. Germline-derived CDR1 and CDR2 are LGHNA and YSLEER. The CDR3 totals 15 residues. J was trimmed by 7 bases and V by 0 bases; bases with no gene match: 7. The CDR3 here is CASSQDQGAWIEAFF. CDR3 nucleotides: TGCGCCAGCAGCCAAGATCAGGGGGCGTGGATTGAAGCTTTCTTT.